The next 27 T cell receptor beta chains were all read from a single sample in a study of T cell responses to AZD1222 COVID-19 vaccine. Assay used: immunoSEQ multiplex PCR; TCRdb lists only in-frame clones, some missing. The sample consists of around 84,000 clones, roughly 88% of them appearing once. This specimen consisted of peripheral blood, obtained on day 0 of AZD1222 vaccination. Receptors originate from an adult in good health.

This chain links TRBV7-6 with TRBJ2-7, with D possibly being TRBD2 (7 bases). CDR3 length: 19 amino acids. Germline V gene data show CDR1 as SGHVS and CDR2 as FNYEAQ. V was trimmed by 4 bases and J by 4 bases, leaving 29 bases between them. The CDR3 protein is CASSSLGAVGTPGGYEQYF. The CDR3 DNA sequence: TGTGCCAGCAGCTCCCTGGGCGCTGTTGGGACACCCGGGGGGTACGAGCAGTACTTC.

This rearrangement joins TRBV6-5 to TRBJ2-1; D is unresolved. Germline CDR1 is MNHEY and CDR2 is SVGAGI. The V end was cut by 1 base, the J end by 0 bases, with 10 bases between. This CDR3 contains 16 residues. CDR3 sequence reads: CASSYFGLNSYNEQFF. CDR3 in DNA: TGTGCCAGCAGTTACTTTGGCCTTAACTCCTACAATGAGCAGTTCTTC.

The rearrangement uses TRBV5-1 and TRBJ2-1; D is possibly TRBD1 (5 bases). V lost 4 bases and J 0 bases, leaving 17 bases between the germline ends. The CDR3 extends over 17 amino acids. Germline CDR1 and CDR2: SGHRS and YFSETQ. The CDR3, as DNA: TGCGCCAGCAGCCGAACCCCAGGGAAAAGCTCCTACAATGAGCAGTTCTTC. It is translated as CASSRTPGKSSYNEQFF.

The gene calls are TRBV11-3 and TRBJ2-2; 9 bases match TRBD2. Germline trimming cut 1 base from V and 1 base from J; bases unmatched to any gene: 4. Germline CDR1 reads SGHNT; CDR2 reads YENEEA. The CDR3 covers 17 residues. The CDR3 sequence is CASSLGSSGKNTGELFF. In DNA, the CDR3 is TGTGCCAGCAGCTTAGGCTCTAGCGGGAAGAACACCGGGGAGCTGTTTTTT.

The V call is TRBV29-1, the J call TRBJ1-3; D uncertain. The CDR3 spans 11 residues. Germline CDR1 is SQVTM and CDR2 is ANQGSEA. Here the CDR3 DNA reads TGCAGTGTGAACTCTGGAAACACCATATATTTT. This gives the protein CSVNSGNTIYF.

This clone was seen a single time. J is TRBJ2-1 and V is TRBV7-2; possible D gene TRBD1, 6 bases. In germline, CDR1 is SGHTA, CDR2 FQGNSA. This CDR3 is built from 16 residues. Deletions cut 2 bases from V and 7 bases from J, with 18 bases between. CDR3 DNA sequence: TGTGCCAGCAGCTTAATAGGGGGTATGGGTCGGAATGAGCAGTTCTTC. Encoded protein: CASSLIGGMGRNEQFF.

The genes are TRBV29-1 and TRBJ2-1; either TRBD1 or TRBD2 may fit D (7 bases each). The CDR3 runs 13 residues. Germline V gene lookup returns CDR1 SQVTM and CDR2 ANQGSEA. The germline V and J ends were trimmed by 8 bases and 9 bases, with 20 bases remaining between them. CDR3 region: CSLRPGGEGEQFF. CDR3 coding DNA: TGCAGCCTCCGTCCAGGGGGGGAGGGTGAGCAGTTCTTC.

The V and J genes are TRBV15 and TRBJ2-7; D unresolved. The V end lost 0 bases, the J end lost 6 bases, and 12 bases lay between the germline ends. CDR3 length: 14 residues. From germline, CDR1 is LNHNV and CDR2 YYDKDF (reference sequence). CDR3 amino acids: CATSRDPPRTEQYF. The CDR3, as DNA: TGTGCCACCAGCAGAGATCCGCCCAGGACCGAGCAGTACTTC.

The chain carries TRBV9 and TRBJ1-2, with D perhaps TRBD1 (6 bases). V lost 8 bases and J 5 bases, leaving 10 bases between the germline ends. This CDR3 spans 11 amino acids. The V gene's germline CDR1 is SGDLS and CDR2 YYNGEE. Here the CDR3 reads CASRGRYGYTF. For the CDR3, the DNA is TGTGCCAGTCGGGGGCGTTATGGCTACACCTTC.

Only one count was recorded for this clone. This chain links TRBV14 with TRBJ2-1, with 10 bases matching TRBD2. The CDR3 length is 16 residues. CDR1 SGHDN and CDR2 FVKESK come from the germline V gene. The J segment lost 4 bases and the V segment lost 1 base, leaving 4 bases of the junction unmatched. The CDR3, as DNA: TGTGCCAGCAGCCAAGCCGGGACTAGCGCATACAATGAGCAGTTCTTC. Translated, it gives CASSQAGTSAYNEQFF.

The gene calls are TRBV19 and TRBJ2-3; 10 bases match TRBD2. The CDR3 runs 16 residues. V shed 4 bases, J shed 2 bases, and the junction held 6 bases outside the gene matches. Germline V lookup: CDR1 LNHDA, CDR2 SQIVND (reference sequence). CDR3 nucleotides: TGTGCCAGTAGTACCGTAGCGGGAGGCCTCACAGATACGCAGTATTTT. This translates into CASSTVAGGLTDTQYF.

The CDR3 coding sequence is TGTGCCAGCAGCTTAACCCCTGGAAACACCATATATTTT. The encoded protein is CASSLTPGNTIYF. J is TRBJ1-3 and V is TRBV7-3; D call uncertain. Trimming pared 0 bases from V and 2 bases from J, leaving 2 bases between. Germline CDR1 is SGHTA and CDR2 is FQGTGA. The CDR3 length is 13 residues.

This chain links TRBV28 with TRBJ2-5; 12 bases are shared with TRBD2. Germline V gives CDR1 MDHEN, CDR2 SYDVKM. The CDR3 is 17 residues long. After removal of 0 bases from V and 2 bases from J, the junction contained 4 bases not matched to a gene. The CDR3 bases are TGTGCCAGCAGTTTATGGACTAGCGGGAGTTTTCAAGAGACCCAGTACTTC. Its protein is CASSLWTSGSFQETQYF. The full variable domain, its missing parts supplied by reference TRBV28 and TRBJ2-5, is DVKVTQSSRYLVKRTGEKVFLECVQDMDHENMFWYRQDPGLGLRLIYFSYDVKMKEKGDIPEGYSVSREKKERFSLILESASTNQTSMYLCASSLWTSGSFQETQYFGPGTRLLVL.

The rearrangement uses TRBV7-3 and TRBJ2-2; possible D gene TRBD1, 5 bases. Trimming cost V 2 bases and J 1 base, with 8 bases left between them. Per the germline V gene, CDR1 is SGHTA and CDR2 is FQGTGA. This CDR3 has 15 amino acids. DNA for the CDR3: TGTGCCAGCAGCTTAGAAGGGGTGAACACCGGGGAGCTGTTTTTT. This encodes CASSLEGVNTGELFF.

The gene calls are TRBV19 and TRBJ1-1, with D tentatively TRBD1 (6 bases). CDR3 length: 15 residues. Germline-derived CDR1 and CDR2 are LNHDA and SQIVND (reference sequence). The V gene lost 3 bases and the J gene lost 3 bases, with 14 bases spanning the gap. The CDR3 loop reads CASSIRDRLDTEAFF. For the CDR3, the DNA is TGTGCCAGTAGTATCCGAGACAGGTTGGACACTGAAGCTTTCTTT.

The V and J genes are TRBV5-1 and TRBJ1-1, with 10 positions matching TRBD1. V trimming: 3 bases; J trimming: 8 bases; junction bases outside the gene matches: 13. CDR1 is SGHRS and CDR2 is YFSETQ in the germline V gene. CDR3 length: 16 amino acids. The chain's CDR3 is CASSYEGFDRGREAFF. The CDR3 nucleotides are TGCGCCAGCAGCTATGAGGGGTTCGACAGGGGGCGGGAAGCTTTCTTT.

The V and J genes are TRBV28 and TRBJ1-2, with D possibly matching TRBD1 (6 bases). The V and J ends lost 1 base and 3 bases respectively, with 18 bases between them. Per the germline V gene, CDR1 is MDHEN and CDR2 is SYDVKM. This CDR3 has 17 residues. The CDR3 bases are TGTGCCAGCAGTTTATATGGAGGGGGGCAGCTGGACTATGGCTACACCTTC. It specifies CASSLYGGGQLDYGYTF.

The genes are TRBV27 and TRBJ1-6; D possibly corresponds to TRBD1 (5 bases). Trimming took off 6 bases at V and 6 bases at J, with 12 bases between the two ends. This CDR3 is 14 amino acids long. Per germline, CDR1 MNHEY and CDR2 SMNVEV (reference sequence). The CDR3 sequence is CASSSGTANSPLHF. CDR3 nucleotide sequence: TGTGCCAGCAGCTCCGGGACGGCTAATTCACCCCTCCACTTT.

The CDR3, as DNA: TGTGCCATCAGTGAGACGGGGGCGGTGAAAGGAAAACTGTTTTTT. Translation gives CAISETGAVKGKLFF. The chain links TRBV10-3 to TRBJ1-4, with D possibly TRBD1 on 6 matching bases. Germline V gene lookup returns CDR1 ENHRY and CDR2 SYGVKD. CDR3 size: 15 residues. The V end was cut by 2 bases, the J end by 10 bases, with 17 bases between.

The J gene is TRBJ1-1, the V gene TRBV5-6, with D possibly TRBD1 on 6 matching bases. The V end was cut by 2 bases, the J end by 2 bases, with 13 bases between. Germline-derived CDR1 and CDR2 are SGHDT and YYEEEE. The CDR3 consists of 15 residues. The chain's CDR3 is CASSLDRFGNTEAFF. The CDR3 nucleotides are TGTGCCAGCAGCTTAGACAGGTTCGGTAACACTGAAGCTTTCTTT.

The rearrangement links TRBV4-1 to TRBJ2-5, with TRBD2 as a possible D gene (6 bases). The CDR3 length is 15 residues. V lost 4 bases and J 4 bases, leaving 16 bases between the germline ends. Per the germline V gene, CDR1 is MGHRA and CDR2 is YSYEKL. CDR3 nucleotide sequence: TGCGCCAGCAGCCCCCGGGAGCCTGTGAGAGAGACCCAGTACTTC. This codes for CASSPREPVRETQYF.

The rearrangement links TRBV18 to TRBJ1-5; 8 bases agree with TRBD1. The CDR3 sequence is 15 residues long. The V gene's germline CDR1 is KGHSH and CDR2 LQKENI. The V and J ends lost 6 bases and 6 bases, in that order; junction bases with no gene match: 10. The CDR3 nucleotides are TGTGCCAGCTCCCTTGGACAGGGCGGGTCTCAGCCCCAGCATTTT. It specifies CASSLGQGGSQPQHF.

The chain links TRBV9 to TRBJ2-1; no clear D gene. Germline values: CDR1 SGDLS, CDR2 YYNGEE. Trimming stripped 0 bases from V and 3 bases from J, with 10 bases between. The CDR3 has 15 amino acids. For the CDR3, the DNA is TGTGCCAGCAGCGTAGGGGAAACTGGCTACAATGAGCAGTTCTTC. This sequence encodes CASSVGETGYNEQFF.

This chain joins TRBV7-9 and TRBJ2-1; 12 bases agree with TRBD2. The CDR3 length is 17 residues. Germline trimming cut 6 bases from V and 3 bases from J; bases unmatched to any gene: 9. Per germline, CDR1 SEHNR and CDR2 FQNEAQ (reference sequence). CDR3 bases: TGTGCCAGCAGTCCTGGACTAGCGGGACCAAGCTACAATGAGCAGTTCTTC. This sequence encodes CASSPGLAGPSYNEQFF.

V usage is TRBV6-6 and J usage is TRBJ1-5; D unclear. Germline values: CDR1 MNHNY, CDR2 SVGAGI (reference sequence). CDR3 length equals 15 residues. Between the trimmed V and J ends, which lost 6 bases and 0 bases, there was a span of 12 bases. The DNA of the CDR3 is TGTGCCAGCAGACAACTGGGGTTTAGCAATCAGCCCCAGCATTTT. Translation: CASRQLGFSNQPQHF.

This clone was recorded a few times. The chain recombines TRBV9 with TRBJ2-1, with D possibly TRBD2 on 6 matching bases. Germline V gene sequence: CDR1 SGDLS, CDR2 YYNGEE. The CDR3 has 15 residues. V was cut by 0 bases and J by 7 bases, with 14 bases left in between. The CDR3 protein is CASSVGLAELNEQFF. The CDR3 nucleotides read TGTGCCAGCAGCGTAGGGTTAGCGGAGTTAAATGAGCAGTTCTTC. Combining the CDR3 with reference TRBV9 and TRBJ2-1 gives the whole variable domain DSGVTQTPKHLITATGQRVTLRCSPRSGDLSVYWYQQSLDQGLQFLIQYYNGEERAKGNILERFSAQQFPDLHSELNLSSLELGDSALYFCASSVGLAELNEQFFGPGTRLTVL.

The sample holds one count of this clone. The CDR3 is CASSQGEGLWAEAFF. CDR3 DNA sequence: TGTGCCAGCAGCCAAGGGGAGGGGTTGTGGGCTGAAGCTTTCTTT. The rearrangement uses TRBV4-2 and TRBJ1-1, with a tentative D call TRBD1 (5 bases). Per the germline V gene, CDR1 is LGHNA and CDR2 is YNFKEQ. This CDR3 comprises 15 residues. V lost 1 base and J 6 bases, leaving 15 bases between the germline ends.